Presented here are 13 T cell receptor beta chains from one specimen sequenced in a study of Graves' ophthalmopathy and Graves' hyperthyroidism (dated by TCRdb to between 2017 and 2018). TCRdb shows the sequencer as Illumina HiSeq 2000. For repertoire sequencing, TCR beta CDR3 regions were amplified from RNA transcripts. A first-round RT-PCR used HTBI primers with the Qiagen OneStep RT-PCR kit, followed by a second-round multiplex PCR, size selection and purification. TCRdb reprocessed the public reads (quality trimming at Q25 with fastp, clone calling with MiXCR) and kept in-frame beta chains. Every CDR3 protein is listed once, alongside the most common genes and DNA of its rows. Here the sample has approximately 540,000 distinct CDR3 sequences; just under 40% occur a single time. Of the sample, 3.5% to 4.5% is held by the ten largest clones. Sequencing input: peripheral blood or thyroid tissue (not recorded which). These receptor sequences come from an adult man with Graves' hyperthyroidism.

This chain links TRBV19 with TRBJ2-7, with 11 bases identical to TRBD1. CDR1 LNHDA and CDR2 SQIVND come from the germline V gene (reference sequence). With V trimmed by 5 bases and J by 3 bases, 6 bases remained unmatched. The CDR3 loop spans 15 amino acids. The CDR3 sequence is CASSFGQGAVYEQYF. In DNA, the CDR3 is TGTGCCAGTAGTTTCGGACAGGGGGCCGTCTACGAGCAGTACTTC.

This clonotype came up a few times. This sequence joins TRBV6-5 and TRBJ2-7; D possibly corresponds to TRBD2 (5 bases). This CDR3 region has 11 residues. The germline CDR1 and CDR2 sequences are MNHEY and SVGAGI. V lost 5 bases to trimming and J lost 6 bases, with 8 bases between them. This CDR3 reads CASSDEGEQYF. CDR3 DNA: TGTGCCAGCAGTGACGAGGGCGAGCAGTACTTC.

As for this clonotype: This may come from a read error, since a much larger clone is one base off. The chain recombines TRBV10-3 with TRBJ2-7; 12 bases fit TRBD2. Germline CDR1 is ENHRY and CDR2 is SYGVKD. Losses at the gene ends were 3 bases for V and 7 bases for J; bases not matched to a gene: 10. CDR3 size: 16 residues. CDR3 sequence (DNA): TGTGCCATCAGTGAAGCAAGACTAGCGGGAGTCGGAGAGCAGTACTTC. The encoded protein is CAISEARLAGVGEQYF.

This clonotype has ten or more counts. V and J are TRBV5-8 and TRBJ2-7; D may be TRBD2 (5 bases). The V and J ends lost 4 bases and 6 bases respectively, with 11 bases between them. Germline CDR1 SGHTS, CDR2 YDEGEE. The CDR3 loop spans 12 amino acids. In nucleotides, the CDR3 is TGTGCCAGCAGCGGAGGACTCTCCGAGCAGTACTTC. This encodes CASSGGLSEQYF.

This clonotype was seen at least ten times. This chain joins TRBV12-3 or TRBV12-4 and TRBJ2-5, with TRBD2 identical over 15 bases. The CDR3 totals 15 residues. The J segment lost 5 bases and the V segment lost 3 bases, leaving 1 base of the junction unmatched. CDR3 in amino acids: CASSFGLAGGETQYF. The CDR3 DNA reads as TGTGCCAGCAGTTTTGGACTAGCGGGAGGGGAGACCCAGTACTTC.

The chain recombines TRBV29-1 with TRBJ2-7; perhaps TRBD2 as D (7 bases). Judging by the DNA end, TRBJ2-1 fits better; the J call may be wrong. CDR3 length: 16 amino acids. Germline CDR1 is SQVTM and CDR2 is ANQGSEA. CDR3 residues: CSVERETSRGANEQFF. The CDR3, as DNA: TGCAGCGTTGAGCGAGAGACTAGCCGGGGGGCCAATGAGCAGTTCTTC.

This clonotype was observed once. A read error may be the cause here, since a much bigger clone is one base away. In DNA form, the CDR3 reads TGTGCCGGCTCCTGGGGCGGAATCAATCAGCCCCAGCATTTT. Amino acid sequence: CAGSWGGINQPQHF. The chain uses TRBV6-1 and TRBJ1-5; D is possibly TRBD1 (5 bases). Germline CDR1 reads MNHNS; CDR2 reads SASEGT. V lost 11 bases, J lost 3 bases, and 17 bases lay in between. The CDR3 extends over 14 amino acids.

This rearrangement joins TRBV10-3 to TRBJ1-4; D might be TRBD1 (6 bases). Germline V lookup: CDR1 ENHRY, CDR2 SYGVKD. There are 16 residues in the CDR3. Trimming shortened V by 2 bases and J by 0 bases, and 10 bases separated the two germline ends. The CDR3 DNA sequence: TGTGCCATCAGTGAGGACAGGCTTGCAACTAATGAAAAACTGTTTTTT. Its protein is CAISEDRLATNEKLFF.

V is TRBV5-1 and J is TRBJ2-2, with TRBD1 matching 7 bases. The length of the CDR3 is 15 residues. CDR1 SGHRS and CDR2 YFSETQ come from the germline V gene. Germline trimming cut 3 bases from V and 3 bases from J; bases unmatched to any gene: 5. The CDR3 loop reads CASSWGDRDTGELFF. CDR3 nucleotide sequence: TGCGCCAGCAGCTGGGGCGACAGGGACACCGGGGAGCTGTTTTTT.

The J gene is TRBJ1-4, the V gene TRBV29-1; tentative D call: TRBD1 (6 bases). Germline CDR1 SQVTM, CDR2 ANQGSEA. The V and J ends lost 3 bases and 7 bases respectively, with 15 bases between them. The CDR3 is 14 amino acids. The CDR3 region is CSVENRANTEKLFF. DNA of the CDR3: TGCAGCGTTGAGAACAGGGCAAACACTGAAAAACTGTTTTTT.

V is TRBV7-9 and J is TRBJ1-5; D ambiguous. V was trimmed by 5 bases and J by 3 bases, leaving 5 bases between them. CDR1 SEHNR and CDR2 FQNEAQ come from the germline V gene (reference sequence). The CDR3 totals 12 residues. This CDR3 reads CASSAHNQPQHF. In nucleotides, the CDR3 is TGTGCCAGCAGCGCACACAATCAGCCCCAGCATTTT.

CDR3: CASSLAPGTDTQYF. The CDR3 region has the DNA TGTGCCAGCAGCTTAGCTCCGGGCACAGATACGCAGTATTTT. This rearrangement joins TRBV7-2 to TRBJ2-3; the D is unclear. CDR1 is SGHTA and CDR2 is FQGNSA in the germline V gene. Trimming took off 0 bases at V and 1 base at J, with 5 bases between the two ends. The CDR3 is 14 amino acids.

The V call is TRBV7-9, the J call TRBJ2-6; D may be TRBD2 (6 bases). The CDR3 extends over 14 amino acids. Germline V gene data show CDR1 as SEHNR and CDR2 as FQNEAQ (reference sequence). Trimming stripped 5 bases from V and 10 bases from J, with 15 bases between. CDR3 sequence reads: CASSVGTQGNVLTF. In nucleotides, the CDR3 is TGTGCCAGCAGCGTCGGGACTCAGGGTAACGTCCTGACTTTC.